Below, 28 T cell receptor beta chains from the same sample are listed, as sequenced in a study of identical twins. MiXCR, run by TCRdb on the 5' RACE reads, gives a single entry per CDR3 protein. The sample yields approximately 630,000 distinct CDR3 sequences, just over 7% seen once. The sample also formed part of further work on yellow fever vaccine responses in identical twins.

Input material: PBMCs. These receptors were collected from a woman aged 18-29 years in good health.

This clonotype was observed many times. V gene TRBV15 combines with J gene TRBJ1-5, with 8 positions matching TRBD1. This CDR3 region has 14 residues. V dropped 5 bases and J dropped 4; count of bases not matched to a gene: 4. The V gene's germline CDR1 is LNHNV and CDR2 YYDKDF (reference sequence). The CDR3 protein is CATSYGQGNQPQHF. The DNA for the CDR3 is TGTGCCACCAGCTATGGACAGGGTAATCAGCCCCAGCATTTT.

The chain couples TRBV18 to TRBJ2-7; 11 bases agree with TRBD1. This CDR3 contains 16 residues. Germline lookup yields CDR1 KGHSH and CDR2 LQKENI. The V segment lost 6 bases and the J segment 0 bases; nucleotides outside the gene matches: 7. CDR3 in DNA: TGTGCCAGCTCCCTCGGGACAGGGGGGCTCTCCTACGAGCAGTACTTC. Protein: CASSLGTGGLSYEQYF.

This clonotype was counted a few times. The V and J genes are TRBV29-1 and TRBJ2-1, with 12 nucleotides matching TRBD2. J gave up 7 bases and V 6 bases, and 7 bases lay outside the gene matches. The CDR3 loop spans 14 amino acids. CDR1 SQVTM and CDR2 ANQGSEA come from the germline V gene. The CDR3 loop reads CSVGLAGGHNEQFF. CDR3 coding DNA: TGCAGCGTGGGGCTAGCGGGAGGGCATAATGAGCAGTTCTTC.

This clonotype was detected many times. The rearrangement links TRBV6-5 to TRBJ2-2; tentatively, D is TRBD2 (7 bases). V dropped 2 bases and J dropped 8 bases, with 15 bases sitting between them. This CDR3 has 15 amino acids. Germline V lookup: CDR1 MNHEY, CDR2 SVGAGI. The CDR3 is CASSYAGGAAGELFF. The DNA for the CDR3 is TGTGCCAGCAGTTACGCTGGGGGGGCGGCGGGGGAGCTGTTTTTT.

This clonotype has more than one count but fewer than ten. The chain is built from TRBV27 and TRBJ1-6; D gene unclear. V lost 4 bases and J lost 1, with 8 bases in between. The CDR3 consists of 15 residues. Looked up from germline, CDR1 is MNHEY and CDR2 is SMNVEV (reference sequence). The CDR3 loop is CASSSLGSYNSPLHF. CDR3 coding DNA: TGTGCCAGCAGTTCCCTCGGTTCCTATAATTCACCCCTCCACTTT.

This clonotype was recorded a few times. The chain carries TRBV14 and TRBJ2-3; weak D call: TRBD1 (5 bases). Looked up from germline, CDR1 is SGHDN and CDR2 is FVKESK. V gave up 1 base and J gave up 9 bases, with 11 bases separating them. The CDR3 is 13 amino acids. CDR3 bases: TGTGCCAGCAGCCAAGTAAGGTCAGGGACGCAGTATTTT. Residues: CASSQVRSGTQYF.

A remark on this clonotype: A much larger clone is a single base away; this may be a read error. The chain joins TRBV2 to TRBJ2-1, with TRBD2 identical over 7 bases. CDR3 size: 14 residues. Germline assignment: CDR1 SNHLY and CDR2 FYNNEI. V shed 6 bases, J shed 3 bases, and the junction held 5 bases outside the gene matches. CDR3 in amino acids: CASRGLADYNEQFF. Written as DNA, the CDR3 is TGTGCCAGCAGAGGGCTAGCGGACTACAATGAGCAGTTCTTC.

The sample holds a few counts of this clonotype. The chain combines TRBV5-1 with TRBJ2-5; D unresolved. CDR1 is SGHRS, CDR2 YFSETQ, per germline. V was clipped by 0 bases and J by 2 bases, with 17 bases between them. This CDR3 region has 17 residues. The CDR3, as DNA: TGCGCCAGCAGCTTGGAGGGCGGCTACTTCATACAAGAGACCCAGTACTTC. Its protein is CASSLEGGYFIQETQYF. The variable domain in full, with the rest retrieved from reference TRBV5-1 and TRBJ2-5, is KAGVTQTPRYLIKTRGQQVTLSCSPISGHRSVSWYQQTPGQGLQFLFEYFSETQRNKGNFPGRFSGRQFSNSRSEMNVSTLELGDSALYLCASSLEGGYFIQETQYFGPGTRLLVL.

This chain connects TRBV20-1 to TRBJ2-1, with TRBD2 matching over 11 bases. This CDR3 region has 15 residues. J gave up 1 base and V 5 bases, and 4 bases lay outside the gene matches. Germline lookup yields CDR1 DFQATT and CDR2 SNEGSKA (reference sequence). CDR3 loop: CSAALAGASYNEQFF. CDR3 DNA: TGCAGTGCTGCACTAGCGGGAGCTTCCTACAATGAGCAGTTCTTC.

The sample holds many counts of this clonotype. This chain links TRBV6-2 or TRBV6-3 with TRBJ2-3, with D unresolved. The CDR3 covers 13 residues. The germline V and J ends were trimmed by 11 bases and 4 bases, with 16 bases remaining between them. Germline V gives CDR1 MNHEY, CDR2 SVGEGT. The CDR3 coding sequence is TGTGCCGCCGCAGCATTGGTCTCAGATACGCAGTATTTT. Translated, it gives CAAAALVSDTQYF.

This chain links TRBV12-3 or TRBV12-4 with TRBJ2-3, with 9 bases that match TRBD1. V shed 5 bases, J shed 6 bases, and the junction held 9 bases outside the gene matches. The CDR3 totals 15 residues. The CDR3 loop reads CASSTRQGVGDTQYF. DNA for the CDR3: TGTGCCAGCAGTACGCGACAGGGGGTCGGGGATACGCAGTATTTT.

This clonotype was recorded a few times. CDR3 in DNA: TGTGCCAGCAGTTCGACCGAGGGAATTAACTATAATTCACCCCTCCACTTT. Protein product: CASSSTEGINYNSPLHF. The chain couples TRBV12-3 or TRBV12-4 to TRBJ1-6, with D hard to call. The V and J ends lost 4 bases and 3 bases respectively, with 16 bases between them. This CDR3 has 17 residues.

This clonotype was seen a few times. This chain joins TRBV7-2 and TRBJ2-1; D remains ambiguous. CDR1 and CDR2 from the germline V gene are SGHTA and FQGNSA. This CDR3 is 16 amino acids long. Trimming removed 6 bases at V and 0 bases at J, with 15 bases between. The CDR3 region is CASSLTPPSSYNEQFF. Here the CDR3 DNA reads TGTGCCAGCAGTTTAACACCTCCGAGCTCCTACAATGAGCAGTTCTTC.

This clonotype was recorded at least ten times. CDR3 nucleotide sequence: TGTGCCAGCAGCTTAGGAGCGGGGGACTACGAGCAGTACGTC. Translating it yields CASSLGAGDYEQYV. The V gene is TRBV11-2, the J gene TRBJ2-7; 8 bases are shared with TRBD2. This CDR3 is built from 14 residues. The V segment lost 1 base and the J segment 3 bases; nucleotides outside the gene matches: 2. The germline CDR1 and CDR2 sequences are SGHAT and FQNNGV.

In this sample, this clonotype turned up many times. The CDR3 spells CAISGRDTGELFF. CDR3 coding DNA: TGTGCCATCAGCGGGAGGGACACCGGGGAGCTGTTTTTT. The chain uses TRBV10-3 and TRBJ2-2; 8 bases match TRBD2. V was pared by 6 bases and J by 3 bases, with 0 bases of the junction left unmatched. The germline V gene has CDR1 ENHRY and CDR2 SYGVKD. The CDR3 extends over 13 amino acids.

This clonotype showed up many times. The DNA of the CDR3 is TGTGCCATCAGTGAGACAGAGCATGGCTACACCTTC. Its protein product is CAISETEHGYTF. The genes are TRBV10-3 and TRBJ1-2; D not resolved. The germline V gene encodes CDR1 ENHRY and CDR2 SYGVKD. The CDR3 has 12 residues. V lost 2 bases and J lost 6, with 7 bases in between.

The rearrangement joins TRBV7-2 to TRBJ2-7, with TRBD2 identical over 8 bases. Germline V gene lookup returns CDR1 SGHTA and CDR2 FQGNSA. The CDR3 runs 15 residues. The trim removed 0 bases at V and 2 bases at J, leaving 3 bases unmatched. The DNA for the CDR3 is TGTGCCAGCAGCTTAGCGCGGGAGGCTACCTACGAGCAGTACTTC. Amino acid sequence: CASSLAREATYEQYF.

This sequence joins TRBV11-2 and TRBJ2-7, with D perhaps being TRBD1 or TRBD2 (5 bases each). The CDR3 has 14 residues. The germline V and J ends were trimmed by 6 bases and 0 bases, with 12 bases remaining between them. Looked up from germline, CDR1 is SGHAT and CDR2 is FQNNGV. In DNA, the CDR3 is TGTGCCAGCAGTTCCCCAGGGAGCTCCTACGAGCAGTACGTC. Translating gives CASSSPGSSYEQYV.

J is TRBJ1-4 and V is TRBV3-1; D is possibly TRBD1 (6 bases). Trimming shortened V by 4 bases and J by 10 bases, and 10 bases separated the two germline ends. There are 12 residues in the CDR3. Per germline, CDR1 LGHDT and CDR2 YNNKEL (reference sequence). This chain's CDR3 is CASSPAGAKLFF. In DNA form, the CDR3 reads TGTGCCAGCAGCCCCGCGGGGGCAAAACTGTTTTTT.

The chain has TRBV4-1 and TRBJ2-1, with 7 positions matching TRBD2. J lost 5 bases, V lost 3 bases, and 10 bases had no gene match. The germline gives CDR1 MGHRA, CDR2 YSYEKL. The CDR3 has 16 residues. As DNA, the CDR3 is TGCGCCAGCAGCCACGCTTGGGCTAGCGGAAACAATGAGCAGTTCTTC. Amino acids: CASSHAWASGNNEQFF.

In this sample, this clonotype turned up many times. The chain combines TRBV3-1 with TRBJ2-1, with D possibly being TRBD1 (6 bases). Germline-derived CDR1 and CDR2 are LGHDT and YNNKEL (reference sequence). The CDR3 loop spans 15 amino acids. V was cut by 1 base and J by 5 bases, with 12 bases left in between. This CDR3 reads CASSQVWTADNEQFF. The CDR3 DNA reads as TGTGCCAGCAGCCAAGTCTGGACAGCGGACAATGAGCAGTTCTTC.

This clonotype was seen at least ten times. V usage is TRBV7-2 and J usage is TRBJ1-1, with D maybe TRBD1 (5 bases). The germline V and J ends were trimmed by 1 base and 10 bases, with 13 bases remaining between them. The CDR3 totals 13 residues. Germline lookup yields CDR1 SGHTA and CDR2 FQGNSA. The CDR3 DNA is TGTGCCAGCAGCTTAGATATGCAGGGCAGAGCTTTCTTT. This gives the protein CASSLDMQGRAFF.

Many counts were recorded for this clonotype. The chain has TRBV12-3 or TRBV12-4 and TRBJ1-1, with a tentative D call TRBD1 (6 bases). V was cut by 4 bases and J by 1 base, with 10 bases left in between. This CDR3 comprises 14 residues. CDR3 residues: CASSYRTANTEAFF. The CDR3 nucleotides are TGTGCCAGCAGTTATCGGACAGCGAACACTGAAGCTTTCTTT.

The table lists this clonotype with many counts. This rearrangement joins TRBV29-1 to TRBJ2-5; D is perhaps TRBD1 or TRBD2 (5 bases each). The germline gives CDR1 SQVTM, CDR2 ANQGSEA. V was trimmed by 5 bases and J by 1 base, leaving 17 bases between them. CDR3 length: 15 residues. This CDR3 is CSVSGALLTQETQYF. The CDR3 bases are TGCAGCGTTTCCGGGGCACTGCTTACCCAAGAGACCCAGTACTTC.

CDR3 DNA: TGTGCCAGCAAGCTAGGTGCCTACAATGAGCAGTTCTTC. Protein product: CASKLGAYNEQFF. The chain carries TRBV2 and TRBJ2-1; D call uncertain. The germline CDR1 and CDR2 sequences are SNHLY and FYNNEI. The CDR3 runs to 13 residues. The V and J ends lost 7 bases and 2 bases respectively, with 9 bases between them.

This clonotype was observed many times. The chain joins TRBV27 to TRBJ1-1; D not resolved. Trimming cost V 6 bases and J 0 bases, with 17 bases left between them. Germline CDR1 and CDR2: MNHEY and SMNVEV (reference sequence). This CDR3 region has 16 residues. The DNA of the CDR3 is TGTGCCAGCAGCCGATCTGGGAATAGACTGAACACTGAAGCTTTCTTT. Its protein is CASSRSGNRLNTEAFF.

This clonotype was counted at least ten times. This rearrangement joins TRBV7-9 to TRBJ2-5, with D perhaps matching TRBD2 (6 bases). The germline V gene encodes CDR1 SEHNR and CDR2 FQNEAQ (reference sequence). The CDR3 consists of 16 residues. V lost 1 base and J lost 4, with 16 bases in between. The CDR3 DNA is TGTGCCAGCAGCTTAGTCTTCGGCGGGAACGCAGAGACCCAGTACTTC. Translating it yields CASSLVFGGNAETQYF.

In this sample, this clonotype turned up a few times. The V gene is TRBV3-1, the J gene TRBJ2-1; possible D gene TRBD2, 5 bases. Germline V lookup: CDR1 LGHDT, CDR2 YNNKEL (reference sequence). The CDR3 spans 15 residues. Trimming shortened V by 0 bases and J by 8 bases, and 14 bases separated the two germline ends. The CDR3 region is CASSQDRGYEDEQFF. The CDR3 nucleotides are TGTGCCAGCAGCCAAGATCGGGGATACGAGGATGAGCAGTTCTTC.